Sequencing of this T cell receptor beta chain was carried out in a study of blood T cells in healthy people across ages. Study at large: The template switching approach captured approximately one barcoded beta molecule for every two T cells.

Together with a sample-barcoded 5' primer, a J-beta primer mix was included in a second PCR lasting roughly 7 to 11 cycles. The template-switch adaptor, which had 12 random nucleotides, put a tag on each cDNA molecule. Each CDR3 protein is one row after TCRdb ran MiXCR on the 5' RACE reads. In the table there are 600,000 to 1,000,000 distinct CDR3 sequences, 58% of which are singletons. Peripheral blood samples of around 11 milliliters were drawn from each donor. At least 7 million PBMCs were isolated per sample. The length of the CDR3 is 16 residues. The V gene end was trimmed by 4 bases and the J gene end by 4 bases; junction bases not matched to a gene: 10.

The sequence was obtained from a young man in good health. The chain carries TRBV12-3 or TRBV12-4 and TRBJ2-3; TRBD2 aligns across 8 bases. The material sequenced was blood. The CDR3 protein is CASSSTSGRAADTQYF. Written as DNA, the CDR3 is TGTGCCAGCAGTTCCACTAGCGGAAGGGCCGCAGATACGCAGTATTTT.